This T cell receptor (beta chain) was recovered during a study of vaccination and CD4 T cells after COVID-19. On the study more broadly: The makeup of the convalescents was six males and four females, two of them Hispanic.

The sample's treatment: roughly 11-day PBMC culture with coronavirus spike peptide pools or control peptides (ViraFEST assay). Sequencing of cultured CD4+ T cell DNA used the Oncomine TCR Beta short-read assay. One entry per CDR3 protein results from TCRdb running MiXCR on the PCR reads. The data hold about 12,000 distinct CDR3 sequences, with around 40% observed a single time. For this clonotype: Its antigen is unidentified.

Per germline, CDR1 DFQATT and CDR2 SNEGSKA (reference sequence). Germline trimming cut 3 bases from V and 0 bases from J; bases unmatched to any gene: 4. CDR3 length: 14 amino acids. The sequenced sample was cultured CD4+ T cells from blood. This receptor was identified in a human donor with COVID-19. The chain has TRBV20-1 and TRBJ1-1; 7 nucleotides align to TRBD1. Here the CDR3 DNA reads TGCAGTGCTAGTCTGACAGGGATGAACACTGAAGCTTTCTTT. Translation: CSASLTGMNTEAFF.